This T cell receptor beta chain is drawn from a study of T cells in narcolepsy. Looked up from germline, CDR1 is SGHAT and CDR2 is FQNNGV. Trimming took 0 bases from V and 2 from J, leaving 11 bases between them. This CDR3 spans 15 amino acids. Here immunoSEQ multiplex PCR was the method, and the copy in TCRdb shows in-frame clones only, minus some. This table has roughly 34,000 clones, around 87% appearing once. This clone was observed a single time. The receptor was derived from a human donor with narcolepsy. Sequencing was performed on CD45RA- memory CD4+ T cells from PBMCs. This rearrangement joins TRBV11-2 to TRBJ2-7, with D perhaps TRBD1 (6 bases). This CDR3 reads CASSLEQGKTYEQYF. The CDR3 bases are TGTGCCAGCAGCTTAGAGCAGGGGAAAACCTACGAGCAGTACTTC.